Presented here are 31 T cell receptor beta chains from one specimen sequenced in a study of blood T cells in healthy people across ages. Combining a sample-barcoded 5' primer with a J-beta primer mix, a second PCR ran for about 7 to 11 cycles. From the 5' RACE reads, TCRdb called clonotypes with MiXCR, one entry per CDR3 protein. The sample includes about 1.4 million distinct CDR3 sequences, around 59% of them seen just once. The sample was blood. The receptor set was obtained from a man between 18 and 35 years old in good health.

This rearrangement joins TRBV6-2 or TRBV6-3 to TRBJ1-2, with 7 bases that match TRBD1. The CDR3 is 14 amino acids. Unmatched junction bases numbered 8, after V lost 7 bases and J lost 3 bases. Per the germline V gene, CDR1 is MNHEY and CDR2 is SVGEGT. CDR3 loop: CASIDTGTDYGYTF. CDR3 nucleotide sequence: TGTGCCAGCATCGACACCGGGACAGACTATGGCTACACCTTC.

The genes are TRBV30 and TRBJ2-5; 14 nucleotides align to TRBD2. The DNA matches TRBJ2-7 better at its end, which makes the J call doubtful. The CDR3 spans 15 residues. Per germline, CDR1 GTSNPN and CDR2 SVGIG (reference sequence). The CDR3: CAYAGTSGSSYEQYF. As DNA, the CDR3 is TGTGCCTACGCCGGGACTAGCGGGAGTTCCTACGAGCAGTACTTC.

The chain links TRBV7-2 to TRBJ2-7; 9 bases fit TRBD1. This CDR3 comprises 14 residues. The J segment lost 5 bases and the V segment lost 3 bases, leaving 5 bases of the junction unmatched. Per germline, CDR1 SGHTA and CDR2 FQGNSA. CDR3 nucleotide sequence: TGTGCCAGCAGCTTTACAGGGGGCGCGCACGAGCAGTACTTC. Residues: CASSFTGGAHEQYF. The whole variable domain, filled in from reference TRBV7-2 and TRBJ2-7, reads GAGVSQSPSNKVTEKGKDVELRCDPISGHTALYWYRQSLGQGLEFLIYFQGNSAPDKSGLPSDRFSAERTGGSVSTLTIQRTQQEDSAVYLCASSFTGGAHEQYFGPGTRLTVT.

This chain links TRBV25-1 with TRBJ2-6; no reliable D call. Germline V CDR1 and CDR2: MGHDK, SYGVNS. Trimming removed 1 base at V and 4 bases at J, with 8 bases between. There are 15 residues in the CDR3. The CDR3 DNA reads as TGTGCCAGCAGTGAATTCGGCAGCGGGGCCAACGTCCTGACTTTC. Translating it yields CASSEFGSGANVLTF.

This clonotype was counted at least ten times. Relative to the germline gene, one junction end is altered; a read error may explain this. The genes are TRBV5-1 and TRBJ2-7, with no clear D. The CDR3 spans 12 residues. CDR1 SGHRS and CDR2 YFSETQ come from the germline V gene. The CDR3 region has the DNA TGTGCCAGCAGTTCCTCCTCCTACGAGCAGTACTTC. It specifies CASSSSSYEQYF. Filled out from reference TRBV5-1 and TRBJ2-7, the complete variable domain reads KAGVTQTPRYLIKTRGQQVTLSCSPISGHRSVSWYQQTPGQGLQFLFEYFSETQRNKGNFPGRFSGRQFSNSRSEMNVSTLELGDSALYLCASSSSSYEQYFGPGTRLTVT.

The rearrangement joins TRBV12-3 or TRBV12-4 to TRBJ1-2; 10 bases align to TRBD1. V was pared by 5 bases and J by 7 bases, with 7 bases of the junction left unmatched. CDR3 size: 14 residues. The CDR3 protein is CASSVGQGYFGYTF. CDR3 DNA sequence: TGTGCCAGCAGTGTGGGACAGGGGTACTTTGGCTACACCTTC.

The CDR3 nucleotides are TGTGCCATCAGTGAGTCAGGACTAGCGCACAATGAGCAGTTCTTC. Translating it yields CAISESGLAHNEQFF. The chain has TRBV10-3 and TRBJ2-1, with 9 positions matching TRBD2. The CDR3 consists of 15 residues. Trimming cost V 0 bases and J 5 bases; bases outside gene matches: 2. Germline lookup yields CDR1 ENHRY and CDR2 SYGVKD.

The chain employs TRBV5-6 and TRBJ2-6; D possibly uses TRBD1 or TRBD2 (5 bases each). Germline V gene sequence: CDR1 SGHDT, CDR2 YYEEEE. The CDR3 is 15 amino acids. Trimming removed 2 bases at V and 2 bases at J, with 8 bases between. The CDR3 DNA sequence: TGTGCCAGCAGCTTCGGGGCAACTGGGGCCAACGTCCTGACTTTC. This translates into CASSFGATGANVLTF.

This clonotype was found a few times. The chain has TRBV6-1 and TRBJ1-1, with D unclear. Germline V CDR1 and CDR2: MNHNS, SASEGT. Between the trimmed V and J ends, which lost 7 bases and 11 bases, there was a span of 17 bases. The CDR3 is 12 amino acids. CDR3 in amino acids: CASNRDPKHAFF. The CDR3 region has the DNA TGTGCCAGCAACCGGGATCCAAAACACGCTTTCTTT.

The rearrangement links TRBV4-1 to TRBJ2-4; 11 nucleotides match TRBD2. The J call may be mistaken, given a closer DNA end match to TRBJ2-7. CDR3 length equals 16 residues. The V gene's germline CDR1 is MGHRA and CDR2 YSYEKL. Here the CDR3 reads CASSQPGLAEIYEQYF. The CDR3 DNA reads as TGCGCCAGCAGCCAACCGGGACTAGCGGAGATCTACGAGCAGTACTTC.

This chain joins TRBV18 and TRBJ1-2, with no clear D. V lost 0 bases and J lost 4, with 12 bases in between. CDR1 and CDR2 from the germline V gene are KGHSH and LQKENI. The CDR3 loop spans 15 amino acids. The CDR3 DNA follows: TGTGCCAGCTCACCACCGAGTACAGAGCTCTATGGCTACACCTTC. Its protein product is CASSPPSTELYGYTF.

This chain connects TRBV10-3 to TRBJ2-6; no firm D call. The V end was cut by 9 bases, the J end by 2 bases, with 14 bases between. Germline CDR1 ENHRY, CDR2 SYGVKD. This CDR3 region has 15 residues. The CDR3: CAIEESAAGANVLTF. In DNA, the CDR3 is TGTGCCATTGAGGAGAGCGCAGCTGGGGCCAACGTCCTGACTTTC.

V and J are TRBV4-1 and TRBJ2-1, with a possible D match to TRBD1 (6 bases). This CDR3 contains 17 residues. The V gene's germline CDR1 is MGHRA and CDR2 YSYEKL. Trimming took 0 bases from V and 7 from J, leaving 19 bases between them. CDR3 sequence: CASSQDSVRGMGNEQFF. In DNA, the CDR3 is TGCGCCAGCAGCCAAGATTCGGTTAGGGGGATGGGGAATGAGCAGTTCTTC.

This CDR3 reads CASSQEGDSKPNYGYTF. DNA of the CDR3: TGTGCCAGCAGCCAGGAGGGAGACAGCAAGCCTAACTATGGCTACACCTTC. The chain carries TRBV3-1 and TRBJ1-2; perhaps TRBD1 as D (5 bases). The CDR3 length is 17 residues. Germline-derived CDR1 and CDR2 are LGHDT and YNNKEL (reference sequence). The germline V and J ends were trimmed by 3 bases and 0 bases, with 17 bases remaining between them.

This sequence joins TRBV6-5 and TRBJ2-5, with 7 bases fitting TRBD2. The CDR3 is made up of 16 amino acids. Germline-derived CDR1 and CDR2 are MNHEY and SVGAGI. V lost 6 bases to trimming and J lost 5 bases; unmatched junction nucleotides: 15. In nucleotides, the CDR3 is TGTGCCAGCAGCAATTACCGCCAGCGGGGCGCGGAGACCCAGTACTTC. It codes for CASSNYRQRGAETQYF.

The rearrangement links TRBV19 to TRBJ2-7, with D maybe TRBD1 (5 bases). The CDR3 is 13 amino acids. Germline CDR1 is LNHDA and CDR2 is SQIVND (reference sequence). Trimming took 3 bases from V and 3 from J, leaving 9 bases between them. CDR3 sequence reads: CASSIPGHYEQYF. CDR3 DNA sequence: TGTGCCAGTAGTATCCCAGGGCACTACGAGCAGTACTTC.

J is TRBJ2-4 and V is TRBV14; D is possibly TRBD2 (5 bases). The CDR3 contains 15 residues. Germline V CDR1 and CDR2: SGHDN, FVKESK. V was cut by 1 base and J by 13 bases, with 20 bases left in between. CDR3 loop: CASSQVPNFTWEQYF. DNA of the CDR3: TGTGCCAGCAGCCAAGTCCCAAATTTTACTTGGGAGCAGTACTTC.

This clonotype was picked up a small number of times. The J gene is TRBJ2-1, the V gene TRBV4-1, with unresolved D. The V and J ends lost 0 bases and 0 bases respectively, with 12 bases between them. The CDR3 runs 17 residues. Germline V gives CDR1 MGHRA, CDR2 YSYEKL. The chain's CDR3 is CASSQELTGYSYNEQFF. For the CDR3, the DNA is TGCGCCAGCAGCCAAGAATTAACCGGGTACTCCTACAATGAGCAGTTCTTC.

This chain connects TRBV6-5 to TRBJ1-5; TRBD1 matches 7 bases. This CDR3 is built from 15 residues. J was trimmed by 4 bases and V by 0 bases; bases with no gene match: 3. Germline CDR1 reads MNHEY; CDR2 reads SVGAGI. CDR3 protein: CASSYSMTGNQPQHF. The CDR3 DNA is TGTGCCAGCAGTTACTCAATGACAGGGAATCAGCCCCAGCATTTT.

This clonotype was detected a few times. V and J are TRBV20-1 and TRBJ2-6; weak D call: TRBD1 (6 bases). Germline V gives CDR1 DFQATT, CDR2 SNEGSKA (reference sequence). Trimming left V 6 bases short and J 4 bases short, with 16 bases between. This CDR3 has 15 amino acids. CDR3 protein: CSAVGTGPGANVLTF. The CDR3 nucleotides read TGCAGTGCAGTGGGTACAGGGCCAGGGGCCAACGTCCTGACTTTC.

This chain links TRBV20-1 with TRBJ2-5; D ambiguous. The assigned J gene may be wrong: the sequence end matches TRBJ2-7 better. The CDR3 has 10 residues. Per germline, CDR1 DFQATT and CDR2 SNEGSKA (reference sequence). The CDR3 loop reads CSGLNGEQYF. The CDR3 DNA is TGCAGTGGATTGAATGGCGAGCAGTACTTC.

Notes on this clonotype: A read error may produce the germline difference seen at one junction end. This chain connects TRBV7-2 to TRBJ2-5; D gene unclear. Looked up from germline, CDR1 is SGHTA and CDR2 is FQGNSA. This CDR3 has 14 amino acids. The CDR3 coding sequence is TGTGCCAGCAGCTGGGCCGCCGGGCAAGAGACCCGGTACTTC. As protein: CASSWAAGQETRYF.

This clonotype was observed a handful of times. The chain employs TRBV27 and TRBJ1-2, with 7 bases identical to TRBD1. The CDR3 extends over 16 amino acids. V dropped 1 base and J dropped 0; count of bases not matched to a gene: 5. CDR1 is MNHEY and CDR2 is SMNVEV in the germline V gene (reference sequence). Here the CDR3 reads CASSLYRDRSNYGYTF. As DNA, the CDR3 is TGTGCCAGCAGTTTATACCGGGACAGATCTAACTATGGCTACACCTTC.

This chain uses TRBV12-3 or TRBV12-4 with TRBJ2-1, with 8 nucleotides matching TRBD1. The junction had 5 bases not matched to a gene; V was cut back by 8 bases and J by 5 bases. The CDR3 is 13 amino acids. The CDR3 DNA follows: TGTGCCAGCTTGTACAGGGGGGACAATGAGCAGTTCTTC. This encodes CASLYRGDNEQFF.

V and J are TRBV4-1 and TRBJ2-1; 10 nucleotides agree with TRBD2. The CDR3 totals 18 residues. Germline trimming cut 1 base from V and 2 bases from J; bases unmatched to any gene: 8. From germline, CDR1 is MGHRA and CDR2 YSYEKL. The CDR3 region is CASSQGSPSGGTYNEQFF. The CDR3 nucleotides are TGCGCCAGCAGCCAAGGAAGCCCTAGCGGGGGAACCTACAATGAGCAGTTCTTC.

The chain recombines TRBV4-3 with TRBJ2-4; D could derive from TRBD1 or TRBD2 (5 bases each). In germline, CDR1 is LGHNA, CDR2 YSLEER. Trimming pared 1 base from V and 6 bases from J, leaving 13 bases between. The CDR3 runs 15 residues. The CDR3 spells CASSQGGVGRNIQYF. The DNA for the CDR3 is TGCGCCAGCAGCCAAGGAGGGGTAGGGAGAAACATTCAGTACTTC.

The chain uses TRBV20-1 and TRBJ2-3; D unclear. This CDR3 has 13 amino acids. The V gene's germline CDR1 is DFQATT and CDR2 SNEGSKA (reference sequence). V gave up 3 bases and J gave up 4 bases, with 11 bases separating them. The CDR3 is CSASHGNSDTQYF. Here the CDR3 DNA reads TGCAGTGCTAGTCACGGCAATTCAGATACGCAGTATTTT.

The gene calls are TRBV25-1 and TRBJ1-4, with 9 bases lining up with TRBD1. V dropped 8 bases and J dropped 4; count of bases not matched to a gene: 2. The CDR3 totals 13 residues. From germline, CDR1 is MGHDK and CDR2 SYGVNS. The CDR3 is CASGTGLNEKLFF. The CDR3 nucleotides are TGTGCCAGCGGGACAGGGCTTAATGAAAAACTGTTTTTT.

V and J are TRBV10-3 and TRBJ2-2; possibly TRBD1 for D (5 bases). The CDR3 has 15 residues. Germline V gene data show CDR1 as ENHRY and CDR2 as SYGVKD. The V end was cut by 3 bases, the J end by 0 bases, with 8 bases between. The CDR3 protein is CAISDGASNTGELFF. CDR3 DNA sequence: TGTGCCATCAGTGATGGGGCCTCGAACACCGGGGAGCTGTTTTTT.

V is TRBV10-1 and J is TRBJ2-1; D unclear. In germline, CDR1 is WNHNN, CDR2 SYGVQD (reference sequence). The CDR3 spans 13 residues. V lost 0 bases and J 4 bases, leaving 4 bases between the germline ends. The CDR3, as DNA: TGCGCCAGCAGTGAGTCGGTATACAATGAGCAGTTCTTC. This encodes CASSESVYNEQFF.

This chain uses TRBV7-6 with TRBJ1-1; a possible D gene is TRBD1 (5 bases). CDR1 and CDR2 from the germline V gene are SGHVS and FNYEAQ. The V end lost 2 bases, the J end lost 4 bases, and 14 bases lay between the germline ends. This CDR3 has 15 residues. Written as DNA, the CDR3 is TGTGCCAGCAGCTTAACGCAGGGTGGCGGCACTGAAGCTTTCTTT. Its protein product is CASSLTQGGGTEAFF.